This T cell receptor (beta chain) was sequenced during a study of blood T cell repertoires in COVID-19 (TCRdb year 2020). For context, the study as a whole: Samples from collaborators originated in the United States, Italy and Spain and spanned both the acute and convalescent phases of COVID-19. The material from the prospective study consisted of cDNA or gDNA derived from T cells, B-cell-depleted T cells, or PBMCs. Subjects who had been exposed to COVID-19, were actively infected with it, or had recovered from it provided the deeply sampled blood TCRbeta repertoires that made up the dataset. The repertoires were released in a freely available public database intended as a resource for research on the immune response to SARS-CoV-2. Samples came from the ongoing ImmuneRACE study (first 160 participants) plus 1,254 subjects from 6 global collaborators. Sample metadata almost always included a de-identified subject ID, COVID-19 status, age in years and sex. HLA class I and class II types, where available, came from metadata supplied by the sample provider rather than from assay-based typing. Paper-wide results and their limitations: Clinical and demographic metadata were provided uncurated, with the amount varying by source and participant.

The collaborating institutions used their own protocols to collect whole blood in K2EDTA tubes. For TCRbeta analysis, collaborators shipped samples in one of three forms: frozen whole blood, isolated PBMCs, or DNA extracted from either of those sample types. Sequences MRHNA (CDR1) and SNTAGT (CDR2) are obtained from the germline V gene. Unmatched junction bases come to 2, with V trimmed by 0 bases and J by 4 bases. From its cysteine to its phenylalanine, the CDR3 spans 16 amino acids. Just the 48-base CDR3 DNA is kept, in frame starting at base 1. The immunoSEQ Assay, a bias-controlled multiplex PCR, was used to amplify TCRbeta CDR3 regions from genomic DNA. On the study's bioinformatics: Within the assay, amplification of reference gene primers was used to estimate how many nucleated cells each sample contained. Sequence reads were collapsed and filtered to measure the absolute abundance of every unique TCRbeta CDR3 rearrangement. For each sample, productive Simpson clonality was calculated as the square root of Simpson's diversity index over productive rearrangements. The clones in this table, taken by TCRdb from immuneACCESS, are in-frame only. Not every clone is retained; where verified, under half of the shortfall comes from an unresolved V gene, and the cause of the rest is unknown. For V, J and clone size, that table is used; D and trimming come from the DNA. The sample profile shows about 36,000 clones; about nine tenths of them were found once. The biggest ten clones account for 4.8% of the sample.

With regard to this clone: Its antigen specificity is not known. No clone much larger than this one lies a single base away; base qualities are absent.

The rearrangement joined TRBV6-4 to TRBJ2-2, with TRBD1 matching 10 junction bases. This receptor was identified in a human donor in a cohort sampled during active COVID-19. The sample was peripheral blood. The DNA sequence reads TGTGCCAGCAGTGACTCCGGGACAGGGGTCACCGGGGAGCTGTTTTTT. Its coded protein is CASSDSGTGVTGELFF.